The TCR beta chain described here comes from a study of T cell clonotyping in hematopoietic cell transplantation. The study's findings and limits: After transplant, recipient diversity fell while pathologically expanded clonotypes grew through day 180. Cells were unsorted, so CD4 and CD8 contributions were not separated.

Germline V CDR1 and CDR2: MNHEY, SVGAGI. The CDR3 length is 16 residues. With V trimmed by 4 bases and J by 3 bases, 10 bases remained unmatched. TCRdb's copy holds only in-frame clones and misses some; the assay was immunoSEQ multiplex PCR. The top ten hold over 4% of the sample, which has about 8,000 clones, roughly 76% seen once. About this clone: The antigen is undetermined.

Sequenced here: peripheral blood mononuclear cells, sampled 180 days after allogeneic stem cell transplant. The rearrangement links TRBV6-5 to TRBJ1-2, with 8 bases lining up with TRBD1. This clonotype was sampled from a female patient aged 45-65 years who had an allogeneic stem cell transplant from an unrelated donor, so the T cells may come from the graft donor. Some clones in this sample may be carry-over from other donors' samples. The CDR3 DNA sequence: TGTGCCAGCAGTTCCAGGACAGGGAGAGTTTACTATGGCTACACCTTC. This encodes CASSSRTGRVYYGYTF.